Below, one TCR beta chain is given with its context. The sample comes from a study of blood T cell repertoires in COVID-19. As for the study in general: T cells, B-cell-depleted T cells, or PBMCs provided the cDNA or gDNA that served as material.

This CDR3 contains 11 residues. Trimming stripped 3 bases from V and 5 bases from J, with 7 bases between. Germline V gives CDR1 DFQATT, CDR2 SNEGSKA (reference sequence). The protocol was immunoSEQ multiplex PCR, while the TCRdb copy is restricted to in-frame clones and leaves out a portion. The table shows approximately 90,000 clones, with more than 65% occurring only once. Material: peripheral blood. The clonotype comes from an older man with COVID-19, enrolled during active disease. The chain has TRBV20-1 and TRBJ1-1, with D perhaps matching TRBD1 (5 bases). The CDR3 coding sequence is TGCAGTGCTAGCGGGGGGACTGAAGCTTTCTTT. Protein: CSASGGTEAFF.